This T cell receptor beta chain was identified during a study of blood T cells in healthy people across ages. Together with a sample-barcoded 5' primer, a J-beta primer mix was included in a second PCR lasting roughly 6 to 12 cycles. Each CDR3 protein gets one entry after TCRdb re-called the 5' RACE reads with MiXCR. The data show 1.5 million to 2 million distinct CDR3 sequences, with around half seen just once and over 2% held by the top ten. The individuals who served as donors were healthy Caucasians living in Russia, aged roughly 6 to 95. The draw of peripheral blood yielded around 9.6 milliliters from each donor. Findings and caveats of the study: A conclusive naive versus antigen-experienced comparison was prevented by the unsorted PBMCs. While age rose, TCR beta diversity per million T cells dropped in a roughly linear way.

Note on this clonotype: Its antigen is unidentified.

The germline V gene encodes CDR1 SGHAT and CDR2 FQNNGV. V shed 8 bases, J shed 2 bases, and the junction held 9 bases outside the gene matches. The CDR3 has 17 residues. Sequencing was done on a sample of blood. The chain has TRBV11-2 and TRBJ2-6; 10 bases are shared with TRBD1. The clonotype was recovered from a woman aged 40 to 49 in good health. The CDR3 region is CASSRSGQGPGANVLTF. The CDR3 bases are TGTGCCAGCTCGCGGTCGGGACAGGGGCCTGGGGCCAACGTCCTGACTTTC.